Presented here are 13 T cell receptor beta chains from one specimen sequenced in a study of cytomegalovirus exposure and HLA in healthy donors. The study ran its PCR with 60 Vbeta and 13 Jbeta primers. This table comes from immunoSEQ multiplex PCR, and its TCRdb copy is limited to in-frame clones, with some not included. Here the sample spans more than 85,000 clones, approximately 78% being singletons. The specimen was PBMCs. The receptors shown here come from a woman in her 30s in good health and CMV-seronegative.

The chain joins TRBV10-3 to TRBJ2-1; 12 bases fit TRBD2. The V segment lost 10 bases and the J segment 4 bases; nucleotides outside the gene matches: 5. This CDR3 contains 14 residues. Germline CDR1 is ENHRY and CDR2 is SYGVKD. The CDR3 DNA follows: TGTGCCACCCAGACTAGCGGGGGATACAATGAGCAGTTCTTC. Its translation: CATQTSGGYNEQFF.

The J gene is TRBJ1-1, the V gene TRBV5-1; TRBD1 might be the D (6 bases). CDR1 SGHRS and CDR2 YFSETQ come from the germline V gene. V was clipped by 0 bases and J by 2 bases, with 8 bases between them. CDR3 length: 14 amino acids. CDR3 nucleotides: TGCGCCAGCAGCTTGGGGACAGCTAACACTGAAGCTTTCTTT. Translation gives CASSLGTANTEAFF.

The chain uses TRBV28 and TRBJ2-7; 9 bases are shared with TRBD1. With V trimmed by 3 bases and J by 5 bases, 8 bases remained unmatched. Germline CDR1 and CDR2: MDHEN and SYDVKM. This CDR3 region has 15 residues. CDR3 amino acids: CASSFLGTGTNEQYF. Here the CDR3 DNA reads TGTGCCAGCAGTTTTCTTGGGACAGGGACCAACGAGCAGTACTTC.

The J gene is TRBJ1-5, the V gene TRBV29-1, with 7 bases aligning to TRBD1. The CDR3 length is 12 residues. Germline V gene data show CDR1 as SQVTM and CDR2 as ANQGSEA. Trimming removed 6 bases from V and 1 base from J; junction bases left unmatched: 0. CDR3 sequence (DNA): TGCAGCGTGGGACAGAGCAATCAGCCCCAGCATTTT. Its translation: CSVGQSNQPQHF.

The chain links TRBV5-1 to TRBJ2-2, with 9 nucleotides matching TRBD1. Germline CDR1 and CDR2: SGHRS and YFSETQ. V lost 3 bases, J lost 0 bases, and 3 bases stayed unmatched. The CDR3 is 16 residues long. The CDR3 region is CASSSGTGTNTGELFF. CDR3 coding DNA: TGCGCCAGCAGCTCCGGGACAGGGACGAACACCGGGGAGCTGTTTTTT.

The rearrangement joins TRBV23-1 to TRBJ2-1, with TRBD2 identical over 8 bases. TRBV23-1 is an ORF; its function is uncertain. V lost 6 bases and J lost 6; bases outside the gene matches: 13. CDR3 length: 16 residues. The CDR3 DNA is TGCGCCAGCAGCCGAGGGCAGCGGGAGATGAGCAATGAGCAGTTCTTC. Translating it yields CASSRGQREMSNEQFF.

The rearrangement uses TRBV7-9 and TRBJ1-6; 8 bases fit TRBD1. Trimming removed 4 bases from V and 9 bases from J; junction bases left unmatched: 8. This CDR3 spans 15 amino acids. Looked up from germline, CDR1 is SEHNR and CDR2 is FQNEAQ (reference sequence). The chain's CDR3 is CASSSSRGRGSPLHF. The CDR3, as DNA: TGTGCCAGCAGCTCATCCAGGGGGCGCGGTTCACCCCTCCACTTT.

The J gene is TRBJ1-2, the V gene TRBV27; maybe TRBD1 (5 bases). The CDR3 extends over 15 amino acids. Trimming removed 5 bases at V and 3 bases at J, with 16 bases between. The germline gives CDR1 MNHEY, CDR2 SMNVEV (reference sequence). The CDR3 nucleotides read TGTGCCAGCAGTCCCCTCGGGCGGGGCGACTATGGCTACACCTTC. Protein: CASSPLGRGDYGYTF.

Here the CDR3 DNA reads TGCAGCGTGTCGGGGGGCCGACGGGAGACCCAGTACTTC. Encoded protein: CSVSGGRRETQYF. V and J are TRBV29-1 and TRBJ2-5, with a weak D call TRBD2 (7 bases). V lost 6 bases and J lost 5, with 16 bases in between. The CDR3 runs to 13 residues. Looked up from germline, CDR1 is SQVTM and CDR2 is ANQGSEA.

Regarding this clone: The junction differs from germline at one of its ends, possibly a read error. This sequence joins TRBV6-1 and TRBJ2-7, with 13 bases aligning to TRBD2. The CDR3 length is 19 residues. Looked up from germline, CDR1 is MNHNS and CDR2 is SASEGT. CDR3 protein: CAGSARTPGLAGPSYEQYF. The CDR3, as DNA: TGTGCCGGCAGTGCACGGACCCCGGGACTAGCGGGGCCCTCCTACGAGCAGTACTTC.

This clone was detected once. The chain recombines TRBV6-5 with TRBJ2-5; 7 bases align to TRBD2. Germline assignment: CDR1 MNHEY and CDR2 SVGAGI. The CDR3 loop spans 12 amino acids. V dropped 5 bases and J dropped 4; count of bases not matched to a gene: 1. The CDR3 here is CASSRGGETQYF. The CDR3 DNA reads TGTGCCAGCAGTCGCGGGGGAGAGACCCAGTACTTC.

This chain links TRBV7-2 with TRBJ2-5, with 8 nucleotides matching TRBD1. This CDR3 has 15 residues. The junction had 9 bases not matched to a gene; V was cut back by 5 bases and J by 4 bases. CDR1 is SGHTA and CDR2 is FQGNSA in the germline V gene. The CDR3 region has the DNA TGTGCCAGCAGCCAATTTACAGGGGGAGGAGAGACCCAGTACTTC. Translating it yields CASSQFTGGGETQYF.

The V and J genes are TRBV28 and TRBJ1-5; no reliable D call. The V gene lost 8 bases and the J gene lost 4 bases, with 18 bases spanning the gap. CDR1 MDHEN and CDR2 SYDVKM come from the germline V gene. The CDR3 is 15 amino acids. The CDR3 nucleotides read TGTGCCAGCCACCCCCCGGGAGCCGCAAATCAGCCCCAGCATTTT. Its translation is CASHPPGAANQPQHF.